This T cell receptor (beta chain) was captured in a study of OX40 agonist ivuxolimab in advanced cancers. Study background: Patients treated during dose escalation were battling hepatocellular carcinoma, melanoma, renal cell or head and neck cancer.

At cycle 4 day 1, cycle 7 day 1, and baseline, blood was sampled. Germline CDR1 MNHNS, CDR2 SASEGT. The length of the CDR3 is 13 residues. Trimming cost V 5 bases and J 0 bases, with 7 bases left between them. TCRdb's copy holds only in-frame clones and misses some; the assay was immunoSEQ multiplex PCR. The sample yields some 19,000 clones, about 89% seen once. Sequenced material: CD4+ or CD8+ T cells sorted from blood, taken in a trial of the OX40 agonist ivuxolimab. This TCR came from an adult with an advanced solid tumor such as melanoma, head and neck, liver or kidney cancer. The chain employs TRBV6-1 and TRBJ1-1, with D hard to call. The CDR3 DNA sequence: TGTGCCAGCAGTCAGCTTATGAACACTGAAGCTTTCTTT. Translating it yields CASSQLMNTEAFF.